These T cell receptor beta chains were read from a single sample in a study of beta chain features in type 1 diabetes. The assay was immunoSEQ multiplex PCR, and TCRdb's table has in-frame clones only and misses some. The data show 550,000 to 850,000 clones, with 13% seen just once and roughly 0.022% held by the top ten. Sequenced input: naive CD4+ T cells from blood. The receptor set was obtained from a man between 18 and 29 years old with type 1 diabetes. CDR3s leave out the opening cysteine and the closing phenylalanine or tryptophan.

CDR3 protein: AWSRDRVSGANVLT
J gene: TRBJ2-6
V gene: TRBV30

CDR3 protein: ASSSIGRGGETQY
J gene: TRBJ2-5
V gene: TRBV27

CDR3 protein: AISGPRGGEQETQY
J gene: TRBJ2-5
V gene: TRBV10-3

CDR3 protein: SAGRYNEQF
J gene: TRBJ2-1
V gene: TRBV20-1

CDR3 protein: AWSGTGTRRDTQY
J gene: TRBJ2-3
V gene: TRBV30

CDR3 protein: ASSTVQGPGYGYT
J gene: TRBJ1-2
V gene: TRBV6-6

CDR3 protein: ASSRKAGANEKLF
J gene: TRBJ1-4
V gene: TRBV13

CDR3 protein: ASSLGGGQGATGELF
J gene: TRBJ2-2
V gene: TRBV28

CDR3 protein: AADRGHNEQF
J gene: TRBJ2-1
V gene: TRBV28

CDR3 protein: ASSLLQVSGGYT
J gene: TRBJ1-2
V gene: TRBV7-9

CDR3 protein: ASSPSEGETQY
J gene: TRBJ2-5
V gene: TRBV18

CDR3 protein: ASSLAAGTQY
J gene: TRBJ2-3
V gene: TRBV7-9

CDR3 protein: ASFRDRESPLH
J gene: TRBJ1-6
V gene: TRBV6-6

CDR3 protein: ASSQSVQGKLF
J gene: TRBJ2-2
V gene: TRBV4-1

CDR3 protein: ACRGAPGTGELF
J gene: TRBJ2-2
V gene: TRBV30

CDR3 protein: AIKGPRDESSGNTIY
J gene: TRBJ1-3
V gene: TRBV10-3

CDR3 protein: ASSTRGLDYGYT
J gene: TRBJ1-2
V gene: TRBV6-6

CDR3 protein: ASSPGPADNQPQH
J gene: TRBJ1-5
V gene: TRBV5-6

CDR3 protein: ASSQTYQETQY
J gene: TRBJ2-5
V gene: TRBV18

CDR3 protein: AWSSGPTEAF
J gene: TRBJ1-1
V gene: TRBV30

CDR3 protein: ASSIRVHGELF
J gene: TRBJ2-2
V gene: TRBV19

CDR3 protein: ASSTGPYPNQPQH
J gene: TRBJ1-5
V gene: TRBV7-6

CDR3 protein: ASSDLRNSGNTIY
J gene: TRBJ1-3
V gene: TRBV25-1

CDR3 protein: ASSLTPGSSGYT
J gene: TRBJ1-2
V gene: TRBV5-1

CDR3 protein: ASSLVSGSGANVLT
J gene: TRBJ2-6
V gene: TRBV5-6

CDR3 protein: SVDRAGGQF
J gene: TRBJ2-1
V gene: TRBV29-1

CDR3 protein: ASSPTASGELF
J gene: TRBJ2-2
V gene: TRBV11-2

CDR3 protein: ATSRAGTGGHEQY
J gene: TRBJ2-7
V gene: TRBV15

CDR3 protein: ATSGVRSSSYNSPLH
J gene: TRBJ1-6
V gene: TRBV15

CDR3 protein: ASRGQGDQPQH
J gene: TRBJ1-5
V gene: TRBV6-6